The source of this T cell receptor (beta chain) is a study of T cell responses to AZD1222 COVID-19 vaccine. Assay: immunoSEQ multiplex PCR; the TCRdb copy retains only in-frame clones and omits some. The sample carries 250,000 or so clones, 93% recorded once. This CDR3 spans 14 amino acids. Germline lookup yields CDR1 SGHRS and CDR2 YFSETQ. V was cut by 0 bases and J by 6 bases, with 13 bases left in between. To note about this clone: Its antigen is unidentified.

Findings of the study overall: Seropositive status at baseline applied to only five or six AZD1222 recipients. The CD4 TCRs associated with vaccination extended across spike and predominated at 160-218 and 743-854. The study reported that nearly half of spike-specific TCRs target unmutated variant regions.

The specimen comprised peripheral blood, sampled on day 0 of AZD1222 vaccination. The rearrangement links TRBV5-1 to TRBJ2-7; TRBD1 might be the D (5 bases). This receptor was obtained from an adult in good health. CDR3 coding DNA: TGCGCCAGCAGCTTGGGGGTAGGGGCTGGCGAGCAGTACTTC. Translated: CASSLGVGAGEQYF.